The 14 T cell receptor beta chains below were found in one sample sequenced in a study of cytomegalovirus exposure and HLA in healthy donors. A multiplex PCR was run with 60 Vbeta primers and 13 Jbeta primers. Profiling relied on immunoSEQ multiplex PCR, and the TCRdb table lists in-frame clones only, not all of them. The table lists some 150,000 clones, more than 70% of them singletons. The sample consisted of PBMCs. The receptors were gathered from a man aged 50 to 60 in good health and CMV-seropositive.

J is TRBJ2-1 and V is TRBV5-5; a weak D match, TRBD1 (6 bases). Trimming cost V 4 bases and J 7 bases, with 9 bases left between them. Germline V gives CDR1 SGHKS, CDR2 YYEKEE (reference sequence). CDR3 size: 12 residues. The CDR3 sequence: CASSLTGNEQFF. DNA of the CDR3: TGTGCCAGCAGCCTAACAGGGAATGAGCAGTTCTTC.

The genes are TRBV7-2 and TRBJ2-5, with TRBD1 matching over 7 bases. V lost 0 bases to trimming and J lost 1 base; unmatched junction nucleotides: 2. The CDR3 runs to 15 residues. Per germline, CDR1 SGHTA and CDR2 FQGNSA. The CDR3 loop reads CASSLARTGQETQYF. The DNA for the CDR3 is TGTGCCAGCAGCTTAGCGAGGACAGGCCAAGAGACCCAGTACTTC.

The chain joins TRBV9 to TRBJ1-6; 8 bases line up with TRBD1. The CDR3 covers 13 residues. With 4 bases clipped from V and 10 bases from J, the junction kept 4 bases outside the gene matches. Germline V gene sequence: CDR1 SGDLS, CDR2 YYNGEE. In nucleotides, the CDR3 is TGTGCCAGCAGCCCGACAGGGGCGTCACCCCTCCACTTT. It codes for CASSPTGASPLHF.

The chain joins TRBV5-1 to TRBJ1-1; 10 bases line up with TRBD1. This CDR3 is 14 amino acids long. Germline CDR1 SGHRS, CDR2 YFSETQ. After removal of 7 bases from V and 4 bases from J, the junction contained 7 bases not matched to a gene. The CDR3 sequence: CASFDRGRGTEAFF. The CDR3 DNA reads TGCGCCAGCTTTGACAGGGGGCGCGGCACTGAAGCTTTCTTT.

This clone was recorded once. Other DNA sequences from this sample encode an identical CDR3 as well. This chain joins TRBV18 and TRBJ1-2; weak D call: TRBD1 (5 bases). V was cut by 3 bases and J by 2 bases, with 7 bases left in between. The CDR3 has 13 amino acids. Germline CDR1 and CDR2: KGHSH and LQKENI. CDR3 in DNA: TGTGCCAGCTCACCCGACAGAAACTATGGCTACACCTTC. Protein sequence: CASSPDRNYGYTF. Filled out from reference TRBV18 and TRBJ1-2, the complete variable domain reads NAGVMQNPRHLVRRRGQEARLRCSPMKGHSHVYWYRQLPEEGLKFMVYLQKENIIDESGMPKERFSAEFPKEGPSILRIQQVVRGDSAAYFCASSPDRNYGYTFGSGTRLTVV.

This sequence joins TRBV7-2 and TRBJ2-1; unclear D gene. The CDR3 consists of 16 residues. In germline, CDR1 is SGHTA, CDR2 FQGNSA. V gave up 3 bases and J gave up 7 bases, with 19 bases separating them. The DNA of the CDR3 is TGTGCCAGCAGCTTCGCCGCGGTCTTTGGTAGGAATGAGCAGTTCTTC. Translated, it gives CASSFAAVFGRNEQFF.

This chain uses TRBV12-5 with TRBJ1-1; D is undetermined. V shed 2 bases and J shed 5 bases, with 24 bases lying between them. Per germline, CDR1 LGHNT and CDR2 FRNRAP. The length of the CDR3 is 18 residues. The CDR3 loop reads CASGLNDPGSGRWTEAFF. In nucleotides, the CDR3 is TGTGCTAGTGGTTTGAACGACCCCGGGAGTGGGCGATGGACTGAAGCTTTCTTT.

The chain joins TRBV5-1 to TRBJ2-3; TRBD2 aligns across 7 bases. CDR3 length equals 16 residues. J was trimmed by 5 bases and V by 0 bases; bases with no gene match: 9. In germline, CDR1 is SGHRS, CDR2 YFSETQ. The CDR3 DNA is TGCGCCAGCAGCTTGGATGGGGGAGGGCCTCAAGATACGCAGTATTTT. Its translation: CASSLDGGGPQDTQYF.

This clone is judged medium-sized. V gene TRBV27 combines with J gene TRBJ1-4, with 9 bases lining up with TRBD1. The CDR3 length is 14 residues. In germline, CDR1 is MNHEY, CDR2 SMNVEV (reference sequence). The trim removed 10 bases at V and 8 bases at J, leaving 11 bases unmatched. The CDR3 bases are TGTGCCACCCCCCCCGGGACAGGGAACGAAAAACTGTTTTTT. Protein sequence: CATPPGTGNEKLFF.

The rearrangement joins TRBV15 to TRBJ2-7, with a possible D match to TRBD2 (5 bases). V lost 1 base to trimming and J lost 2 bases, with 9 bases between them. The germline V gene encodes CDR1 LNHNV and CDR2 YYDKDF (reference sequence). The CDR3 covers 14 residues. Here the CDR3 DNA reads TGTGCCACCAGCAGAGGGACTCCTGCCTACGAGCAGTACTTC. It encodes CATSRGTPAYEQYF. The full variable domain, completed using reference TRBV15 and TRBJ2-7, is DAMVIQNPRYQVTQFGKPVTLSCSQTLNHNVMYWYQQKSSQAPKLLFHYYDKDFNNEADTPDNFQSRRPNTSFCFLDIRSPGLGDTAMYLCATSRGTPAYEQYFGPGTRLTVT.

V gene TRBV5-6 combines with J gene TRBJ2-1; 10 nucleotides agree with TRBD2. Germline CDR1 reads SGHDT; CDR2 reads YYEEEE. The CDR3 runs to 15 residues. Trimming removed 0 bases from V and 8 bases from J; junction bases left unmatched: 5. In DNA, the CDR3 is TGTGCCAGCAGCTTGGGGCTAGCGGGGGATGATGAGCAGTTCTTC. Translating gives CASSLGLAGDDEQFF.

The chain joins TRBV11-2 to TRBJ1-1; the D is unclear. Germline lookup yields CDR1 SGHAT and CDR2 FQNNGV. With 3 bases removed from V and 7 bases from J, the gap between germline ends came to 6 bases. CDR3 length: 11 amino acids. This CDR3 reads CASSFTREAFF. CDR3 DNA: TGTGCCAGCAGCTTTACTCGTGAAGCTTTCTTT.

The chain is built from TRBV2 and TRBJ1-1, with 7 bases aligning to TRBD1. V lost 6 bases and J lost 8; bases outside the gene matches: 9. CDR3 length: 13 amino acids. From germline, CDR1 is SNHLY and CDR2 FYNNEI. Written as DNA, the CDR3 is TGTGCCAGCAGCCCTCGTCAGACAGGGGAAGCTTTCTTT. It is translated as CASSPRQTGEAFF.

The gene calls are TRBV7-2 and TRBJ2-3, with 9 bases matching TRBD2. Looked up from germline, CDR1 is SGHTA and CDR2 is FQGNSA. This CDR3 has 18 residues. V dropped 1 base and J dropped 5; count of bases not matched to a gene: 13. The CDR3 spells CASSLVSGRPPFLDTQYF. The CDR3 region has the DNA TGTGCCAGCAGCTTAGTCAGCGGGAGGCCTCCATTCTTAGATACGCAGTATTTT.